The entry that follows covers one TCR beta chain sequence. Its target is not known. This record belongs to a study of STAT5B mutations in CD4+ large granular lymphocyte leukemia. Findings of the study overall: About 26% of private leukemic clonotypes occurred rarely in other patients' non-leukemic repertoires. Compared with healthy controls (2/35), patient top clones favored TRBV06 (8/27).

Unmatched junction bases numbered 12, after V lost 4 bases and J lost 6 bases. The V gene's germline CDR1 is ENHRY and CDR2 SYGVKD. There are 16 residues in the CDR3. Method: immunoSEQ multiplex PCR; TCRdb's copy keeps in-frame clones and lacks some. The sample lists 30,000 to 35,000 clones; just under 85% were seen once. This rearrangement joins TRBV10-3 to TRBJ2-1; 7 bases are a match to TRBD2. This sequence was found in a human donor in good health. The sequenced material came from CD4+ T cells from blood buffy coats. CDR3 sequence: CAISVRSAGEGNEQFF. The CDR3 DNA reads TGTGCCATCAGTGTACGGTCGGCGGGAGAGGGCAATGAGCAGTTCTTC.